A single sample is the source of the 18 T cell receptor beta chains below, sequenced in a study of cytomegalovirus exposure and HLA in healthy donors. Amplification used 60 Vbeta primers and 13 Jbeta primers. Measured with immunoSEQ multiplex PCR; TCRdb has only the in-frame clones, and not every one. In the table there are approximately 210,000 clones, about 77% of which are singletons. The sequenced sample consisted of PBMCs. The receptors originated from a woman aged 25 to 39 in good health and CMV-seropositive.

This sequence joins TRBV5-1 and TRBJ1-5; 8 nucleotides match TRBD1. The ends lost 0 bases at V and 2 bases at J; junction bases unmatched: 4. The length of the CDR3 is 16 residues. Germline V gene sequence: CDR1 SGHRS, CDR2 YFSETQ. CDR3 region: CASSLVPGQGNQPQHF. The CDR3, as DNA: TGCGCCAGCAGCTTGGTACCGGGACAGGGCAATCAGCCCCAGCATTTT.

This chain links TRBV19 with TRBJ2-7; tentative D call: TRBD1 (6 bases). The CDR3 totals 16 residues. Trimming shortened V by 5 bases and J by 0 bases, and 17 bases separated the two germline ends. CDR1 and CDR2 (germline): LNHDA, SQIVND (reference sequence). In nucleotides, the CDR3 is TGTGCCAGTAGTCACCTACCGGGACAATACTCCTACGAGCAGTACTTC. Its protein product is CASSHLPGQYSYEQYF.

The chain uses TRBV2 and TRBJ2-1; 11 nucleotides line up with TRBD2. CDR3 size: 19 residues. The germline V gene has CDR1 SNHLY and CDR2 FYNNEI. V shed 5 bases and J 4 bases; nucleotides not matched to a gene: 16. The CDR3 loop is CASSTEASGRTKHYNEQFF. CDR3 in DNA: TGTGCCAGCAGTACGGAAGCTAGCGGGAGGACAAAGCATTACAATGAGCAGTTCTTC.

CDR3 region: CASSYLQGSIYGYTF. Here the CDR3 DNA reads TGTGCCAGCTCGTACCTACAGGGTTCAATCTATGGCTACACCTTC. The rearrangement joins TRBV18 to TRBJ1-2, with a weak D call TRBD1 (6 bases). Between the trimmed V and J ends, which lost 6 bases and 4 bases, there was a span of 18 bases. CDR3 length: 15 residues. The germline gives CDR1 KGHSH, CDR2 LQKENI.

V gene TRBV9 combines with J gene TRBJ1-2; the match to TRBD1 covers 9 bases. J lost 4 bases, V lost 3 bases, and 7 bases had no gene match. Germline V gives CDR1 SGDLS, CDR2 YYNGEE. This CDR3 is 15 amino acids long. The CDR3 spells CASSALQGASYGYTF. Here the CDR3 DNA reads TGTGCCAGCAGCGCCCTACAGGGGGCAAGCTATGGCTACACCTTC. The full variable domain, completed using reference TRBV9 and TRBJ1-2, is DSGVTQTPKHLITATGQRVTLRCSPRSGDLSVYWYQQSLDQGLQFLIQYYNGEERAKGNILERFSAQQFPDLHSELNLSSLELGDSALYFCASSALQGASYGYTFGSGTRLTVV.

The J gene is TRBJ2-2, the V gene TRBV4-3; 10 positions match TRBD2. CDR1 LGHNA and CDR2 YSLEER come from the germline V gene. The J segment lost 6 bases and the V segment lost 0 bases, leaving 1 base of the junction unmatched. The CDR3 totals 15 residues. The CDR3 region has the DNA TGCGCCAGCAGCCAAGAGCTAGCGGGAGCCGGGGAGCTGTTTTTT. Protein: CASSQELAGAGELFF.

The DNA for the CDR3 is TGTGCCAGCAGCCAAGATGTTCTAGTGGTCGACGGTACGCAGTATTTT. Translated, it gives CASSQDVLVVDGTQYF. The chain couples TRBV4-2 to TRBJ2-3; D gene ambiguous. Per the germline V gene, CDR1 is LGHNA and CDR2 is YNFKEQ. The V end was cut by 0 bases, the J end by 8 bases, with 18 bases between. The CDR3 spans 16 residues.

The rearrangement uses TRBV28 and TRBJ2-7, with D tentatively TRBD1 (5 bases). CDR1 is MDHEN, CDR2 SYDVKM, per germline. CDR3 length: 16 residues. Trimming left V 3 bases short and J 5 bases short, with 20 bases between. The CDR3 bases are TGTGCCAGCAGTTTTCCATCTTTACGCAAAGGGGACGAGCAGTACTTC. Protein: CASSFPSLRKGDEQYF.

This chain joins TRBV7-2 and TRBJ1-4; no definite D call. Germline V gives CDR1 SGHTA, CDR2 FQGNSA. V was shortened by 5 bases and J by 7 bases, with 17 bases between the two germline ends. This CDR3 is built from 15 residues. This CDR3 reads CASSPRGGLSEKLFF. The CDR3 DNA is TGTGCCAGCAGCCCCCGGGGAGGGCTTAGTGAAAAACTGTTTTTT.

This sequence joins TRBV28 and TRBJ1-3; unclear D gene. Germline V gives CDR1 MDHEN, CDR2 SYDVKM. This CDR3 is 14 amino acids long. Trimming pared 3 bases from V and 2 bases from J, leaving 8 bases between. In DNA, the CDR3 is TGTGCCAGCAGTTTGAGCGGGGCTGGAAACACCATATATTTT. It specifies CASSLSGAGNTIYF.

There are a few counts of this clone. The CDR3 reads CASSIGWSTEAFF. CDR3 in DNA: TGTGCCAGTAGTATCGGCTGGAGCACTGAAGCTTTCTTT. The chain joins TRBV19 to TRBJ1-1; no reliable D call. Trimming stripped 3 bases from V and 4 bases from J, with 9 bases between. The CDR3 is 13 residues long. From germline, CDR1 is LNHDA and CDR2 SQIVND (reference sequence).

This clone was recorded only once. CDR3 in DNA: TGTGCCAGCTTCCCCGGGACAGCAACGAACACTGAAGCTTTCTTT. Amino acids: CASFPGTATNTEAFF. V gene TRBV28 combines with J gene TRBJ1-1; 7 bases fit TRBD1. CDR1 and CDR2 from the germline V gene are MDHEN and SYDVKM. The CDR3 extends over 15 amino acids. The J segment lost 1 base and the V segment lost 8 bases, leaving 10 bases of the junction unmatched.

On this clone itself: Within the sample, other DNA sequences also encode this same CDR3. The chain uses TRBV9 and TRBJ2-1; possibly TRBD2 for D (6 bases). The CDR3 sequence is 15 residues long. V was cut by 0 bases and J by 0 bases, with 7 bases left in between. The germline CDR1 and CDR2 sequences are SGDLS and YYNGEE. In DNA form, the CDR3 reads TGTGCCAGCAGCGTAGTGGGGGGCTCCTACAATGAGCAGTTCTTC. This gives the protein CASSVVGGSYNEQFF.

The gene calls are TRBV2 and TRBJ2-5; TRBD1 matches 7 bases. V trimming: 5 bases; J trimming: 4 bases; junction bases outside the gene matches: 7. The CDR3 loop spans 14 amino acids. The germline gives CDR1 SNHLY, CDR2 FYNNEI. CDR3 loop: CASSTGATIETQYF. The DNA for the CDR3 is TGTGCCAGCAGTACAGGGGCGACGATAGAGACCCAGTACTTC.

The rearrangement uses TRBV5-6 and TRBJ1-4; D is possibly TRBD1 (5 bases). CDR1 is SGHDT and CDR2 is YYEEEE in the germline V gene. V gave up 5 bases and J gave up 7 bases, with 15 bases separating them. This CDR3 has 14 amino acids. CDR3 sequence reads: CASRLKGASEKLFF. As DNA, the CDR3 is TGTGCCAGCAGATTGAAAGGGGCGAGTGAAAAACTGTTTTTT.

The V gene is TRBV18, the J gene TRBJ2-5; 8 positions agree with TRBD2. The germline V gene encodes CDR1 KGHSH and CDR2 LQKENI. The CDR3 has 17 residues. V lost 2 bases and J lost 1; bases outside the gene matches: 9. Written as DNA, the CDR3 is TGTGCCAGCTCACCATCGGGGCTTGCGGGAGGCCAAGAGACCCAGTACTTC. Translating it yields CASSPSGLAGGQETQYF.

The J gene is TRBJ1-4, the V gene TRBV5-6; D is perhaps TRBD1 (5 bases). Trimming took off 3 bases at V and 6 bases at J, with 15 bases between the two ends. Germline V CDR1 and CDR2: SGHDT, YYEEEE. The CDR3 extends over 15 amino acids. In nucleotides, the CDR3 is TGTGCCAGCAGCTCCCTCGGGGGGTATGATGAAAAACTGTTTTTT. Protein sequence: CASSSLGGYDEKLFF.

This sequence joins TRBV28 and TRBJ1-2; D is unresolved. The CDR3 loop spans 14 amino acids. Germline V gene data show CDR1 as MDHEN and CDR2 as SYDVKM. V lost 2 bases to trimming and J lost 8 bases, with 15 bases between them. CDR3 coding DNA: TGTGCCAGCAGTTTAATAGAGGGCCCCATGGGCTACACCTTC. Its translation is CASSLIEGPMGYTF.